This T cell receptor (beta chain) emerged from a study of T-cell reconstitution after alpha-beta-depleted transplantation in children. Preparation of the TCRbeta library was carried out with unique molecular identifiers. TCRdb ran MiXCR on the PCR reads and lists one entry per CDR3 protein. The data hold some 300,000 distinct CDR3 sequences, with about 9.4% observed a single time. The CDR3 is 15 amino acids. V shed 6 bases and J shed 3 bases, with 20 bases lying between them. CDR1 is DFQATT and CDR2 is SNEGSKA in the germline V gene (reference sequence). The sample holds many counts of this clonotype.

The rearrangement uses TRBV20-1 and TRBJ1-2, with D possibly TRBD1 on 5 matching bases. This clonotype originated in a boy under two years old with acute myeloid leukemia, due to receive a stem cell transplant. Sequenced material: PBMCs, taken before TCRalphabeta/CD19-depleted stem cell transplant. The CDR3 loop is CSALGGDRGDYGYTF. Written as DNA, the CDR3 is TGCAGTGCCCTTGGCGGGGACCGGGGGGACTATGGCTACACCTTC.